The sample holds a few counts of the clone carrying this T cell receptor beta chain. This sample was included in a study of blood T cells in healthy people across ages. The draw of peripheral blood yielded about 9.4 milliliters from each donor. A second PCR, run for about 6 to 11 cycles, used a sample-barcoded 5' primer plus a J-beta primer mix. The study obtained at least 3 million CDR3-containing paired-end reads from every sample. TCRdb reprocessed the 5' RACE reads via MiXCR and lists one record per CDR3 protein. The profile shows about 930,000 distinct CDR3 sequences, about 28% of them singletons. CDR1 is SGHKS and CDR2 is YYEKEE in the germline V gene (reference sequence). CDR3 length: 17 amino acids. With 3 bases removed from V and 1 base from J, the gap between germline ends came to 14 bases. This sample also appeared in a second study, on T cells of mothers and their children. In that study: Second-PCR amplification with M1S added sample barcodes and 2-4 random nucleotides. Slightly higher, non-significant overlap characterized related mother-child pairs relative to unrelated pairs.

This receptor was taken from a woman aged 35 to 49 in good health. This rearrangement joins TRBV5-5 to TRBJ2-6; a possible D gene is TRBD2 (6 bases). The source material was blood. This chain's CDR3 is CASSYAGGRSGANVLTF. DNA of the CDR3: TGTGCCAGCAGCTACGCCGGGGGTCGGTCTGGGGCCAACGTCCTGACTTTC.